This T cell receptor beta chain was profiled in a study of cytomegalovirus exposure and HLA in healthy donors. Broader study findings: According to the study, some 160 TCR beta chains were cytomegalovirus-associated. Later analysis placed DRB1 highest and HLA-C lowest in TCR association rates, which differed by HLA locus. It was reported that the classifier diagnosed cytomegalovirus status with high specificity and sensitivity in both the original and validation cohorts. Solely CMV serostatus was available to characterize immune exposure.

CDR3 length: 13 residues. The germline CDR1 and CDR2 sequences are MGHDK and SYGVNS. Trimming pared 6 bases from V and 4 bases from J, leaving 12 bases between. The study ran its PCR with 60 Vbeta and 13 Jbeta primers. Measured with immunoSEQ multiplex PCR; TCRdb has only the in-frame clones, and not every one. The table has around 130,000 clones, 80% seen once. Regarding this clone: Its matching antigen is unknown.

Input material: PBMCs. The TCR sequence derives from a young man in good health and CMV-seronegative. The chain is built from TRBV25-1 and TRBJ1-2; D might be TRBD1 (5 bases). In nucleotides, the CDR3 is TGTGCCAGCAGCCTACAGGTGGGCTATGGCTACACCTTC. Encoded protein: CASSLQVGYGYTF.